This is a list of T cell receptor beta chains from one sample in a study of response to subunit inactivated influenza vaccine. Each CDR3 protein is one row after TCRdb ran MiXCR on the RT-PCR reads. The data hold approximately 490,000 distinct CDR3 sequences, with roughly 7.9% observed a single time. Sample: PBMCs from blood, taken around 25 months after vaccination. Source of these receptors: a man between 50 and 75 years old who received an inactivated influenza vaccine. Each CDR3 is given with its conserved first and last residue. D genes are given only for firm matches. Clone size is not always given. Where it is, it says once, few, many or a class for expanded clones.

TGTGCCAGCAGCTTAGGGGCACAGGGTGGCTACGAGCAGTACTTC	CASSLGAQGGYEQYF	.	TRBJ2-7	.	TRBV7-9
TGTGCCAGCAGTTTAAAATTCGGGTGGGCCGGCAATCAGCCCCAGCATTTT	CASSLKFGWAGNQPQHF	.	TRBJ1-5	many	TRBV28
TGCGCCAGCAGCTTGGGCGGGGTCGGCTCCGGGGAGCTGTTTTTT	CASSLGGVGSGELFF	.	TRBJ2-2	many	TRBV5-1
TGTGCCAGCAGCAGAGGAACACTAGCGGGAGGGCGAGAGACCCAGTACTTC	CASSRGTLAGGRETQYF	TRBD2	TRBJ2-5	few	TRBV7-8
TGTGCCAGCAGCTTAGGAGGGACAGTCGCAGGGACCCAGTACTTC	CASSLGGTVAGTQYF	TRBD1	TRBJ2-5	many	TRBV7-2
TGTGCCAGCAGCTACGAGGTAATAGGCATCTACGAGCAGTACTTC	CASSYEVIGIYEQYF	.	TRBJ2-7	many	TRBV28
TGTGCCAGCAGCTTACTAGCGGGAGTGAACAATGAGCAGTTCTTC	CASSLLAGVNNEQFF	TRBD2	TRBJ2-1	few	TRBV11-2
TGCAGCGTTGAAAGGACAGGGGGGTCAGATACGCAGTATTTT	CSVERTGGSDTQYF	TRBD1	TRBJ2-3	many	TRBV29-1
TGTGCCATCAGTGAGCTGGGACTAGCGGGAGTAGGGTATGAGCAGTTCTTC	CAISELGLAGVGYEQFF	TRBD2	TRBJ2-1	.	TRBV10-3
TGTGCCAGCAGTCCGACCAGGGGAGAGACCCAGTACTTC	CASSPTRGETQYF	.	TRBJ2-5	many	TRBV6-1
TGCAGTGCTTCGGGGACTAGCGGGACACTAAGCTCCTACAATGAGCAGTTCTTC	CSASGTSGTLSSYNEQFF	TRBD2	TRBJ2-1	many	TRBV20-1
TGTGCCAGCAGCTCCCGACTAGCGGGAGGGCTAGGTAATGAGCAGTTCTTC	CASSSRLAGGLGNEQFF	TRBD2	TRBJ2-1	few	TRBV7-2
TGTGCCAGCAGCACGACTGGCGCGGGGACAGATACGCAGTATTTT	CASSTTGAGTDTQYF	.	TRBJ2-3	.	TRBV3-1
TGTGCCAGCAGCCAAGACGAGGGACTAGCGGTCAACACCGGGGAGCTGTTTTTT	CASSQDEGLAVNTGELFF	TRBD2	TRBJ2-2	.	TRBV4-2
TGTGCCAGCAGAACCACCGTAGGTAACACTGAAGCTTTCTTT	CASRTTVGNTEAFF	.	TRBJ1-1	.	TRBV6-2/TRBV6-3
TGTGCCAGCAGCTTATCTTATCAGGGAAGATTCTCTGGGGCCAACGTCCTGACTTTC	CASSLSYQGRFSGANVLTF	.	TRBJ2-6	few	TRBV11-1
TGTGCCAGCAGCCTCGGGACCACCCCGGAGCAGTACTTC	CASSLGTTPEQYF	.	TRBJ2-7	.	TRBV14
TGTGCCAGCAGTTTATACCCCCCCGGACAGGGCGGGGGCACAGATACGCAGTATTTT	CASSLYPPGQGGGTDTQYF	TRBD1	TRBJ2-3	.	TRBV12-3/TRBV12-4
TGCAGTGCTAGTGGGTTTGTAGCGGGGATCCAAGAGACCCAGTACTTC	CSASGFVAGIQETQYF	TRBD2	TRBJ2-5	many	TRBV20-1
TGTGCCAGCGGAACAGGGGGGCCTGACTACGAGCAGTACTTC	CASGTGGPDYEQYF	TRBD1	TRBJ2-7	few	TRBV28
TGTGCCACCAGCAGTGCCCGGGGGACTGGGGCCAACGTCCTGACTTTC	CATSSARGTGANVLTF	.	TRBJ2-6	once	TRBV15
TGTGCCAGCAGGCCCTCGGGACAGGGCCCAGATACGCAGTATTTT	CASRPSGQGPDTQYF	TRBD1	TRBJ2-3	few	TRBV5-5
TGTGCCAGCAGTTTTCATAGCGGGGTTGTTACCGGGGAGCTGTTTTTT	CASSFHSGVVTGELFF	TRBD2	TRBJ2-2	.	TRBV12-3/TRBV12-4
TGCAGTGCTAGTTCCGGGACTAGCTTCTATGAGCAGTTCTTC	CSASSGTSFYEQFF	TRBD2	TRBJ2-1	.	TRBV20-1
TGTGCCAGCAGCTTAGACAGGGAATACTACGAGCAGTACTTC	CASSLDREYYEQYF	.	TRBJ2-7	.	TRBV11-1
TGCAGTGCTGAGACAATAAGCGGAGGGGGCTACAATGAGCAGTTCTTC	CSAETISGGGYNEQFF	.	TRBJ2-1	.	TRBV20-1
TGTGCCAGCAGCTCCCGGATCACAGATACGCAGTATTTT	CASSSRITDTQYF	.	TRBJ2-3	few	TRBV7-2
TGCGCCAGCAGCTTGATAGGGCTAGGGATGCAGAACACTGAAGCTTTCTTT	CASSLIGLGMQNTEAFF	.	TRBJ1-1	few	TRBV5-1
TGTGCCAGCAGCCCAATGGCCAGGGTATCCTACGAGCAGTACTTC	CASSPMARVSYEQYF	.	TRBJ2-7	few	TRBV27
TGTGCCAGCAGTTCCTCGGTTCGACTAGCGGGAGGGGAGCAGTACTTC	CASSSSVRLAGGEQYF	TRBD2	TRBJ2-7	.	TRBV13
TGCAGCGTTTCTGACCGGAGATCCCACAATGAGCAGTTCTTC	CSVSDRRSHNEQFF	.	TRBJ2-1	many	TRBV29-1
TGTGCCAGCAGCTTAGTCAGCTGGGGGTTGAACACTGAAGCTTTCTTT	CASSLVSWGLNTEAFF	.	TRBJ1-1	.	TRBV7-9
TGTGCTAGTGGTTCGGACAGGGGTTTTAATTCACCCCTCCACTTT	CASGSDRGFNSPLHF	TRBD1	TRBJ1-6	.	TRBV12-5
TGTGCCAGCACCGAAGTAGGGACTAGCAAGTTCTTC	CASTEVGTSKFF	TRBD2	TRBJ2-1	.	TRBV6-6
TGCAGTGCTAGAGCGGACCGGTCGCGCGAGCAGTACTTC	CSARADRSREQYF	.	TRBJ2-7	.	TRBV20-1
TGTACCAGCAGTTCCACGGACAGTTTCTACTCTGGAAACACCATATATTTT	CTSSSTDSFYSGNTIYF	.	TRBJ1-3	.	TRBV3-1
TGTGCCAGCGGTAGTTTATCCCGGAGAGACACCGGGGAGCTGTTTTTT	CASGSLSRRDTGELFF	.	TRBJ2-2	few	TRBV28
TGCAGCGTGGGGGTTGGAAACACCATATATTTT	CSVGVGNTIYF	.	TRBJ1-3	many	TRBV29-1
TGTGCCAGCAGCTGGACTAGCGGGGGAAGGGAGACCCAGTACTTC	CASSWTSGGRETQYF	TRBD2	TRBJ2-5	.	TRBV11-2
TGTGCCAGCAGCCAATTAGCGGGAGGAAGGGTGACCGGGGAGCTGTTTTTT	CASSQLAGGRVTGELFF	TRBD2	TRBJ2-2	.	TRBV4-2
TGTGCCAGCAGCTCCCCGATTAGCGGGAGTTTTAGAGATACGCAGTATTTT	CASSSPISGSFRDTQYF	TRBD2	TRBJ2-3	.	TRBV7-2
TGTGCCAGCAGTGCTACCGGGCCGAACCAAGAGACCGAGTACTTC	CASSATGPNQETEYF	.	TRBJ2-5	.	TRBV12-3/TRBV12-4